The 30 T cell receptor beta chains below come from one sample, sequenced in a study of blood T cells in healthy people across ages (dated by TCRdb to about 2015). Library prep was done by 5' RACE. The sequencing machine was an Illumina HiSeq 2500. A second PCR of roughly 7 to 11 cycles was performed with a sample-barcoded 5' primer and a J-beta primer mix. Through fastp at Q25 and MiXCR, TCRdb rebuilt clones from the public reads, retaining in-frame beta chains. CDR3 protein duplicates are merged, each entry listing the most common genes and DNA. This sample has fewer than 900,000 distinct CDR3 sequences in its table, and around 46% of those were observed once. The ten largest clones represent under 25% of the sample. Specimen: blood. These receptors came from a woman between 55 and 75 years old in good health.

The chain combines TRBV10-3 with TRBJ2-1; TRBD2 matches 11 bases. Germline values: CDR1 ENHRY, CDR2 SYGVKD. V trimming: 4 bases; J trimming: 6 bases; junction bases outside the gene matches: 8. The CDR3 has 16 amino acids. CDR3 in DNA: TGTGCCATCAGTGGCCAGGGGACTAGCGGAGGCAATGAGCAGTTCTTC. Translation: CAISGQGTSGGNEQFF.

This clonotype was observed a few times. The V and J genes are TRBV6-2 or TRBV6-3 and TRBJ1-1; no definite D call. The CDR3 spans 12 residues. Trimming removed 5 bases from V and 3 bases from J, with 7 bases in between. Germline loops: CDR1 MNHEY, CDR2 SVGEGT. This CDR3 reads CASSDPDTEAFF. The CDR3, as DNA: TGTGCCAGCAGTGATCCCGACACTGAAGCTTTCTTT.

V usage is TRBV12-3 or TRBV12-4 and J usage is TRBJ1-2; D may be TRBD1 (6 bases). The V end lost 6 bases, the J end lost 8 bases, and 22 bases lay between the germline ends. The length of the CDR3 is 15 residues. The DNA for the CDR3 is TGTGCCAGCAGCTTCTCCGCGGGGGCCGCAGGGGGCTACACCTTC. Translation: CASSFSAGAAGGYTF.

The chain links TRBV10-3 to TRBJ1-3; the D is unclear. This CDR3 contains 13 residues. V was cut by 4 bases and J by 4 bases, with 8 bases left in between. The germline CDR1 and CDR2 sequences are ENHRY and SYGVKD. CDR3 coding DNA: TGTGCCATCAGTGCCGGGAAAGGAAACACCATATATTTT. It yields the protein CAISAGKGNTIYF.

Of note for this clonotype: Sequence at one end of the junction differs from germline and may be a read error. This chain joins TRBV3-1 and TRBJ2-5; 11 bases are shared with TRBD2. This CDR3 has 15 amino acids. The germline V gene encodes CDR1 LGHDT and CDR2 YNNKEL (reference sequence). The CDR3 loop reads CASSPSTSGGETQHF. In DNA form, the CDR3 reads TGTGCCAGCAGCCCTTCCACTAGCGGGGGAGAGACCCAGCACTTC.

In nucleotides, the CDR3 is TGTGCCTGGAACCCAGACAGGGTGGGAGAAAAACTGTTTTTT. Amino acids: CAWNPDRVGEKLFF. J is TRBJ1-4 and V is TRBV30; 7 bases match TRBD1. The V gene end was trimmed by 4 bases and the J gene end by 8 bases; junction bases not matched to a gene: 10. The CDR3 runs 14 residues. The germline gives CDR1 GTSNPN, CDR2 SVGIG (reference sequence).

This chain uses TRBV15 with TRBJ2-1; perhaps TRBD2 as D (7 bases). Germline CDR1 LNHNV, CDR2 YYDKDF (reference sequence). V was clipped by 0 bases and J by 9 bases, with 18 bases between them. This CDR3 spans 16 amino acids. Here the CDR3 DNA reads TGTGCCACCAGCAGAGAGGTAGTGGGGGGGGCCGGTGAGCAGTTCTTC. Residues: CATSREVVGGAGEQFF.

The chain joins TRBV24-1 to TRBJ2-7; D is perhaps TRBD1 or TRBD2 (5 bases each). Germline CDR1 is KGHDR and CDR2 is SFDVKD. Between the trimmed V and J ends, which lost 1 base and 6 bases, there was a span of 15 bases. The CDR3 length is 15 residues. This CDR3 is CATSDFGDGVSEQYF. The CDR3 coding sequence is TGTGCCACCAGTGATTTCGGGGACGGGGTCTCCGAGCAGTACTTC.

The rearrangement uses TRBV29-1 and TRBJ1-2, with D maybe TRBD1 (5 bases). The V gene's germline CDR1 is SQVTM and CDR2 ANQGSEA. This CDR3 is 14 amino acids long. Trimming cost V 4 bases and J 4 bases, with 16 bases left between them. DNA of the CDR3: TGCAGCGTTGGGTCGGGGACTGAGACCTATGGCTACACCTTC. It codes for CSVGSGTETYGYTF.

This clonotype came up many times. Relative to the germline gene, one junction end is altered; a read error may explain this. The genes are TRBV5-1 and TRBJ2-7; D not resolved. The CDR3 covers 12 residues. Germline CDR1 reads SGHRS; CDR2 reads YFSETQ. CDR3 residues: CASSLSPYEQYF. CDR3 coding DNA: TGTGCCAGCAGTCTATCACCCTACGAGCAGTACTTC.

The J gene is TRBJ2-1, the V gene TRBV28; a possible D gene is TRBD1 (5 bases). V lost 5 bases and J 0 bases, leaving 14 bases between the germline ends. In germline, CDR1 is MDHEN, CDR2 SYDVKM. This CDR3 spans 16 amino acids. For the CDR3, the DNA is TGTGCCAGCAGTCCCATACAGGTCAGCTCCTACAATGAGCAGTTCTTC. Protein sequence: CASSPIQVSSYNEQFF. Complete variable domain (other parts from reference TRBV28 and TRBJ2-1): DVKVTQSSRYLVKRTGEKVFLECVQDMDHENMFWYRQDPGLGLRLIYFSYDVKMKEKGDIPEGYSVSREKKERFSLILESASTNQTSMYLCASSPIQVSSYNEQFFGPGTRLTVL.

The chain links TRBV20-1 to TRBJ1-5, with D unresolved. This CDR3 contains 13 residues. The V end was cut by 7 bases, the J end by 2 bases, with 12 bases between. Germline V CDR1 and CDR2: DFQATT, SNEGSKA (reference sequence). The CDR3 DNA follows: TGCAGTGTCTCGAAGAAGGGCAATCAGCCCCAGCATTTT. Protein: CSVSKKGNQPQHF.

This clonotype was seen many times. V is TRBV11-2 and J is TRBJ2-1; possible D gene TRBD1, 6 bases. CDR1 and CDR2 (germline): SGHAT, FQNNGV. The CDR3 runs to 14 residues. The ends were cut back, 2 bases at V and 9 bases at J, with 14 bases in the middle. The CDR3 DNA follows: TGTGCCAGCAGCTTACAGGGGAGAAGTCTTGAGCAGTTCTTC. This codes for CASSLQGRSLEQFF.

This clonotype has only a few counts. V gene TRBV18 combines with J gene TRBJ2-7; 9 nucleotides agree with TRBD1. CDR1 and CDR2 from the germline V gene are KGHSH and LQKENI. This CDR3 is 14 amino acids long. V lost 4 bases, J lost 7 bases, and 8 bases stayed unmatched. The CDR3 loop is CASSRRDREGEQYF. The DNA of the CDR3 is TGTGCCAGCTCACGAAGGGACAGGGAGGGTGAGCAGTACTTC.

Regarding this clonotype: An end of the junction does not agree with germline; a read error may underlie this. The chain is built from TRBV11-3 and TRBJ2-1; possibly TRBD2 for D (5 bases). The CDR3 runs to 17 residues. In germline, CDR1 is SGHNT, CDR2 YENEEA. CDR3 sequence reads: CASSSEIGLSSYNDQFF. In DNA, the CDR3 is TGTGCCAGCAGCTCGGAAATCGGACTGAGCTCCTACAATGATCAGTTCTTC.

Notes on this clonotype: Given a much more abundant clone one base away, this may be a read error. The V and J genes are TRBV29-1 and TRBJ2-6; D is uncertain. The CDR3 has 13 amino acids. The germline V and J ends were trimmed by 1 base and 0 bases, with 1 base remaining between them. Germline CDR1 SQVTM, CDR2 ANQGSEA. CDR3 protein: CSVEASGANVLTF. The CDR3 DNA reads TGCAGCGTTGAAGCCTCTGGGGCCAACGTCCTGACTTTC.

This clonotype was recorded a few times. The V gene is TRBV11-2, the J gene TRBJ2-5; D uncertain. The CDR3 has 15 residues. V lost 0 bases to trimming and J lost 4 bases, with 12 bases between them. Germline V gives CDR1 SGHAT, CDR2 FQNNGV. The CDR3 DNA reads as TGTGCCAGCAGCTTAGATCGGGCTAGGCCAGAGACCCAGTACTTC. Protein product: CASSLDRARPETQYF. The variable domain in full, completed from reference TRBV11-2 and TRBJ2-5, reads EAGVAQSPRYKIIEKRQSVAFWCNPISGHATLYWYQQILGQGPKLLIQFQNNGVVDDSQLPKDRFSAERLKGVDSTLKIQPAKLEDSAVYLCASSLDRARPETQYFGPGTRLLVL.

The gene calls are TRBV5-1 and TRBJ2-4; the D gene is possibly TRBD2 (6 bases). The CDR3 consists of 14 residues. From germline, CDR1 is SGHRS and CDR2 YFSETQ. V was clipped by 2 bases and J by 9 bases, with 15 bases between them. The CDR3 spells CASSLGRGGSIQYF. CDR3 in DNA: TGCGCCAGCAGCTTAGGACGAGGAGGGAGCATTCAGTACTTC.

CDR3: CASSESGGEETQYF. Here the CDR3 DNA reads TGCGCCAGCAGTGAGTCAGGGGGCGAAGAGACCCAGTACTTC. This chain uses TRBV10-1 with TRBJ2-5; 7 bases fit TRBD1. This CDR3 has 14 residues. The germline V gene has CDR1 WNHNN and CDR2 SYGVQD (reference sequence). Germline trimming cut 0 bases from V and 3 bases from J; bases unmatched to any gene: 1.

The chain recombines TRBV7-3 with TRBJ2-3; D is uncertain. Germline V gene data show CDR1 as SGHTA and CDR2 as FQGTGA. This CDR3 has 13 residues. The V end lost 5 bases, the J end lost 0 bases, and 6 bases lay between the germline ends. CDR3 protein: CASSLYSTDTQYF. Here the CDR3 DNA reads TGTGCCAGCAGCCTATATAGCACAGATACGCAGTATTTT.

This clonotype was observed once. CDR3 coding DNA: TGCAGCGTTTTCCTAAGGAGGAGCGGGGGGGCAAGAGTAGTAGATACGCAGTATTTT. It translates to CSVFLRRSGGARVVDTQYF. The chain uses TRBV29-1 and TRBJ2-3; 10 nucleotides agree with TRBD2. CDR3 size: 19 residues. Losses at the gene ends were 5 bases for V and 5 bases for J; bases not matched to a gene: 22. Germline loops: CDR1 SQVTM, CDR2 ANQGSEA.

This clonotype has a handful of counts. The V gene is TRBV20-1, the J gene TRBJ2-3, with D possibly matching TRBD2 (6 bases). V was clipped by 7 bases and J by 5 bases, with 16 bases between them. CDR1 and CDR2 from the germline V gene are DFQATT and SNEGSKA (reference sequence). This CDR3 is built from 13 residues. CDR3 sequence (DNA): TGCAGTGGCGTGCGGGATGGTCGAGATACGCAGTATTTT. It yields the protein CSGVRDGRDTQYF.

This clonotype came up once. The CDR3 loop is CSVVNGLVVYNEQYF. The DNA of the CDR3 is TGCAGCGTTGTTAATGGACTAGTGGTTTACAATGAGCAGTACTTC. The V call is TRBV29-1, the J call TRBJ2-7; 7 bases align to TRBD2. After removal of 4 bases from V and 7 bases from J, the junction contained 16 bases not matched to a gene. The germline CDR1 and CDR2 sequences are SQVTM and ANQGSEA. The CDR3 covers 15 residues.

This clonotype came up a few times. This rearrangement joins TRBV20-1 to TRBJ2-1, with D hard to call. Germline-derived CDR1 and CDR2 are DFQATT and SNEGSKA (reference sequence). V dropped 3 bases and J dropped 2 bases, with 11 bases sitting between them. The CDR3 is 14 residues long. DNA of the CDR3: TGCAGTGCTAGGCCCCCCGGACCCTACAATGAGCAGTTCTTC. This gives the protein CSARPPGPYNEQFF.

The chain couples TRBV20-1 to TRBJ2-3; 11 bases map to TRBD2. V was pared by 5 bases and J by 2 bases, with 9 bases of the junction left unmatched. Germline V lookup: CDR1 DFQATT, CDR2 SNEGSKA (reference sequence). CDR3 length: 16 amino acids. The CDR3 reads CSASKLLAGDTDTQYF. CDR3 coding DNA: TGCAGTGCTTCAAAGTTACTAGCGGGGGACACAGATACGCAGTATTTT.

The chain combines TRBV11-3 with TRBJ2-2; 12 positions match TRBD2. The CDR3 runs 16 residues. V was pared by 5 bases and J by 7 bases, with 8 bases of the junction left unmatched. Germline loops: CDR1 SGHNT, CDR2 YENEEA. The CDR3 DNA is TGTGCCAGCAGCATAACCTCGGGACTAGCGGGCGGGGAGCTGTTTTTT. This translates into CASSITSGLAGGELFF.

J is TRBJ1-4 and V is TRBV27; 8 bases match TRBD1. V was clipped by 0 bases and J by 7 bases; unmatched bases: 7. Looked up from germline, CDR1 is MNHEY and CDR2 is SMNVEV (reference sequence). The CDR3 sequence is 16 residues long. Here the CDR3 reads CASSLSGTGGSEKLFF. For the CDR3, the DNA is TGTGCCAGCAGTTTATCTGGTACAGGGGGTAGTGAAAAACTGTTTTTT.

Points on this clonotype: One end of the junction varies from germline; a read error may be responsible. The chain employs TRBV3-1 and TRBJ2-7; D gene uncertain. The germline CDR1 and CDR2 sequences are LGHDT and YNNKEL (reference sequence). CDR3 length: 14 residues. The CDR3 is CASSQQPSSYGQYF. The CDR3 DNA reads TGTGCCAGCAGCCAACAGCCTTCGTCCTACGGGCAGTACTTC.

This sequence joins TRBV6-6 and TRBJ2-3, with D possibly TRBD1 on 6 matching bases. The V gene's germline CDR1 is MNHNY and CDR2 SVGAGI (reference sequence). The CDR3 is 17 amino acids. V shed 0 bases and J shed 0 bases, with 13 bases lying between them. The CDR3 region is CASSYSRGGYSTDTQYF. The DNA of the CDR3 is TGTGCCAGCAGTTACTCGAGAGGGGGATATAGCACAGATACGCAGTATTTT.

The chain's CDR3 is CASSQWGLAGETQYF. The CDR3 DNA follows: TGTGCCAGCAGCCAATGGGGACTAGCGGGAGAGACCCAGTACTTC. The chain combines TRBV14 with TRBJ2-7; 12 bases are shared with TRBD2. The better agreement between TRBJ2-5 and the DNA end casts doubt on the J call. Germline CDR1 and CDR2: SGHDN and FVKESK. CDR3 size: 15 residues.